A few counts support the clone carrying this T cell receptor beta chain. Its antigen is unidentified. CDR1 is SGHTA, CDR2 FQGNSA, per germline. The CDR3 covers 16 residues. Unmatched junction bases numbered 16, after V lost 5 bases and J lost 6 bases. TCRdb re-derived calls from the 5' RACE reads in MiXCR, one entry per CDR3 protein. The sample lists 400,000 to 500,000 distinct CDR3 sequences; 15% to 20% were seen once. The data are from a study of T-cell memory formation after mild COVID-19. Regarding the study as a whole: Memory sampled before infection contained some responding clones, suggesting cross-reactive memory joined. Day 37-peaking second-wave clones had unconfirmed SARS-CoV-2 specificity.

The source of this sequence is an adult woman who had mild COVID-19 (a few samples of this study predate the infection). Cell type and time point are not known. This chain joins TRBV7-2 and TRBJ2-7, with 7 bases fitting TRBD2. Sample: PBMCs or a T cell subset sorted from them (not recorded which). The CDR3 bases are TGTGCCAGCAGCACGCACTTCCTTGGACTAGTGGGCGAGCAGTACTTC. Translated: CASSTHFLGLVGEQYF.